These T cell receptor beta chains were read from a single sample in a study of blood T cell repertoires in COVID-19. Profiled with immunoSEQ multiplex PCR; TCRdb holds only in-frame clones, not every one. The sample lists about 89,000 clones, about 83% occurring once. What was sequenced was peripheral blood. These receptors were taken from a man between 65 and 80 years old with COVID-19, enrolled during active disease. Each CDR3 is given with its conserved first and last residue. D genes are given only for firm matches. Not every row has a clone size; where given, it reads once, few, many or a size class.

cdr3_nt,cdr3_aa,v_call,clone_size,j_call,cdr3_length,d_call
TGTGCCAGCAGCGAGACAGGGTCGTATCAGCCCCAGCATTTT,CASSETGSYQPQHF,TRBV2,NA,TRBJ1-5,14,TRBD1
TGCGCCAGCAGCTTGGAGGGACTAGCGGGAGGGTATTCAGATACGCAGTATTTT,CASSLEGLAGGYSDTQYF,TRBV5-1,NA,TRBJ2-3,18,TRBD2
TGTGCCAGCTCACCACAGCAGGGGTCCTACGAGCAGTACTTC,CASSPQQGSYEQYF,TRBV18,NA,TRBJ2-7,14,NA
TGTGCCAGCAGGCTTACGGGACAGAATAACTATGGCTACACCTTC,CASRLTGQNNYGYTF,TRBV2,NA,TRBJ1-2,15,TRBD1
TGTGCCAGCAGCTTAATTGTCGTTGAAGCTTTCTTT,CASSLIVVEAFF,TRBV7-9,few,TRBJ1-1,12,NA
TGCAGCGTCGCTACAGGGGTGACGGGCACTGAAGCTTTCTTT,CSVATGVTGTEAFF,TRBV29-1,NA,TRBJ1-1,14,TRBD1
TGCGCCAGCAGCCAACAACAGGGTGCTGAACTGTTTTTT,CASSQQQGAELFF,TRBV4-1,NA,TRBJ1-4,13,NA
TGTGCCAGCAGTGATGGGGACAGGGAAATGTCACCCCTCCACTTT,CASSDGDREMSPLHF,TRBV6-1,few,TRBJ1-6,15,TRBD1
TGTGCCAGTAGTAGACTAGGGCAAGAGACCCAGTACTTC,CASSRLGQETQYF,TRBV19,NA,TRBJ2-5,13,NA
TGTGCCTGGAGTGGGGGGGTTATGAACACTGAAGCTTTCTTT,CAWSGGVMNTEAFF,TRBV30,NA,TRBJ1-1,14,NA
TGTGCCAGCAGCTTAGTAGCGGGAGCGAACACCGGGGAGCTGTTTTTT,CASSLVAGANTGELFF,TRBV7-6,NA,TRBJ2-2,16,TRBD2
TGTGCCAGCAGTGGTTGGGAGAATCAGCCCCAGCATTTT,CASSGWENQPQHF,TRBV2,NA,TRBJ1-5,13,NA
TGTGCCAGCAGCCACCGTCAGGGACAGGGGTCGGGCACTGAAGCTTTCTTT,CASSHRQGQGSGTEAFF,TRBV4-2,NA,TRBJ1-1,17,TRBD1
TGTGCCAGTAGTAAGGACAGGCTCGGCACCGGGGAGCTGTTTTTT,CASSKDRLGTGELFF,TRBV19,NA,TRBJ2-2,15,TRBD1
TGTGCCAGCAGCTTACTGGAGTACAATGAGCAGTTCTTC,CASSLLEYNEQFF,TRBV7-3,NA,TRBJ2-1,13,NA
TGTGCCAGCAGTTTAATGGGGGGGACTGAAGCTTTCTTT,CASSLMGGTEAFF,TRBV12-3/TRBV12-4,NA,TRBJ1-1,13,NA
TGTGCCACCAGTACTATGGTCGGGGAGCTGTTTTTT,CATSTMVGELFF,TRBV24-1,NA,TRBJ2-2,12,NA
TGTGCCAGCAGTTTATCGTCGCGGACTGAAGCTTTCTTT,CASSLSSRTEAFF,TRBV27,NA,TRBJ1-1,13,NA
TGTGCCAGCAGTACCGGTGGCGGGACCTCCTACGAGCAGTACTTC,CASSTGGGTSYEQYF,TRBV6-5,NA,TRBJ2-7,15,NA
TGTGCCAGTACTAGCGGGCTAAACACCGGGGAGCTGTTTTTT,CASTSGLNTGELFF,TRBV19,NA,TRBJ2-2,14,TRBD2
TGTGCCAGCAGCCCTTCCACAGGGTCTTCTGGAAACACCATATATTTT,CASSPSTGSSGNTIYF,TRBV7-6,NA,TRBJ1-3,16,NA
TGTGCCAGCAGCCTGGACAGTAGCAATCAGCCCCAGCATTTT,CASSLDSSNQPQHF,TRBV3-1/TRBV3-2,NA,TRBJ1-5,14,NA
TGTGCCACCAGCAGATCCCGTAGCTATGAGCAGTTCTTC,CATSRSRSYEQFF,TRBV15,NA,TRBJ2-1,13,NA
TGTGCCAGCAGTAAGATCCAGGGGGTAGGTGTCACTGAAGCTTTCTTT,CASSKIQGVGVTEAFF,TRBV6-2/TRBV6-3,NA,TRBJ1-1,16,TRBD1
TGTGCCAGTACCAACCGGGACAGACCTGAAAAACTGTTTTTT,CASTNRDRPEKLFF,TRBV19,NA,TRBJ1-4,14,TRBD1
TGTGCCAGCAGCCAGGGTCTAGCGGACTACGAGCAGTACTTC,CASSQGLADYEQYF,TRBV14,once,TRBJ2-7,14,TRBD2
TGTGCCATCAGTGAGTCGGGACAGGGGGTAAGTGATCAGCCCCAGCATTTT,CAISESGQGVSDQPQHF,TRBV10-3,NA,TRBJ1-5,17,TRBD1
TGTGCCACCTACAGGAAAAACTATGGCTACACCTTC,CATYRKNYGYTF,TRBV19,NA,TRBJ1-2,12,NA
TGTGCCAGCAGCTCTGACACGACAGGGAGGGAAGCTTTCTTT,CASSSDTTGREAFF,TRBV7-9,NA,TRBJ1-1,14,TRBD1
TGTGCCAGCCGACCGGGGAATCAGGAGACCCAGTACTTC,CASRPGNQETQYF,TRBV19,NA,TRBJ2-5,13,NA
TGCAGTGCTAGTGCGTCAGGGGGTTATGGCTACACCTTC,CSASASGGYGYTF,TRBV20-1,NA,TRBJ1-2,13,TRBD1
TGCGCCAGCAGCCAAGGAACGTACACCCGCTCCTACAATGAGCAGTTCTTC,CASSQGTYTRSYNEQFF,TRBV4-3,NA,TRBJ2-1,17,NA
TGCGCCAGCAGTACAATAGGACTAGCGGGGGACAATGAGCAGTTCTTC,CASSTIGLAGDNEQFF,TRBV10-1,few,TRBJ2-1,16,TRBD2
TGCGCCAGCAGCCTAGGACAAGCTGGGTACACTGAAGCTTTCTTT,CASSLGQAGYTEAFF,TRBV4-3,few,TRBJ1-1,15,NA
TGTGCCAGCAGGCTTATCGACGGGAATTCACCCCTCCACTTT,CASRLIDGNSPLHF,TRBV25-1,many,TRBJ1-6,14,NA
TGTGCGGCAGGGGCGACTATTATGAACACTGAAGCTTTCTTT,CAAGATIMNTEAFF,TRBV6-5,NA,TRBJ1-1,14,NA
TGTGCCAGCAGCTTAGTTTTTCGAGATACGCAGTATTTT,CASSLVFRDTQYF,TRBV7-2,NA,TRBJ2-3,13,NA
TGTGCCAGCAGTTCGGCCACAGGGGGCGCTTATTCTAGCTACACCTTC,CASSSATGGAYSSYTF,TRBV27,many,TRBJ1-2,16,TRBD1
TGTGCCAGCAGCCAAACCGACAGGGAGCAGTTCTTC,CASSQTDREQFF,TRBV3-1/TRBV3-2,NA,TRBJ2-1,12,NA
TGTGCCAGTAGTACTTGGACGGAGGCGAACACCGGGGAGCTGTTTTTT,CASSTWTEANTGELFF,TRBV19,NA,TRBJ2-2,16,NA
TGTGCCAGCAGTTTCCGGGGGGGTTATGGCTACACCTTC,CASSFRGGYGYTF,TRBV12-3/TRBV12-4,NA,TRBJ1-2,13,NA
TGTGCCAGCAGCCGGGACACACAAGAGACCCAGTACTTC,CASSRDTQETQYF,TRBV11-3,NA,TRBJ2-5,13,NA